What follows describes a single T cell receptor beta chain. Its antigen is still unknown. A much bigger clone sits one base away, suggesting this may be a read error. This entry is derived from a study of post-analysis software for immune sequencing data. Study background: Included courses were relapsing-remitting and secondary progressive multiple sclerosis; progressive-relapsing multiple sclerosis was also included.

The CDR3 is made up of 20 amino acids. From germline, CDR1 is SGHRS and CDR2 YFSETQ. Researchers reported that TCR beta cDNA libraries carried unique molecular identifiers. TCRdb re-analysed the PCR reads in MiXCR, keeping a single row per CDR3 protein. The data show roughly 170,000 distinct CDR3 sequences, around 30% seen once. General observations from the study: With TRBV5-6, TRBV5-1 and TRBV20-1 included, about five TRBV segments were more frequent in patients than in controls.

The clonotype was recovered from a girl between 5 and 17 years old with multiple sclerosis. The sequencing sample was made of blood. The chain is built from TRBV5-1 and TRBJ2-1; 11 positions match TRBD2. The DNA matches TRBJ2-7 better at its end, which makes the J call doubtful. The CDR3 region is CVSSRQRALAGGLSSYEQYF. For the CDR3, the DNA is TGCGTCAGCAGCAGGCAACGCGCCCTAGCGGGAGGCCTCAGCTCCTACGAGCAGTACTTC.